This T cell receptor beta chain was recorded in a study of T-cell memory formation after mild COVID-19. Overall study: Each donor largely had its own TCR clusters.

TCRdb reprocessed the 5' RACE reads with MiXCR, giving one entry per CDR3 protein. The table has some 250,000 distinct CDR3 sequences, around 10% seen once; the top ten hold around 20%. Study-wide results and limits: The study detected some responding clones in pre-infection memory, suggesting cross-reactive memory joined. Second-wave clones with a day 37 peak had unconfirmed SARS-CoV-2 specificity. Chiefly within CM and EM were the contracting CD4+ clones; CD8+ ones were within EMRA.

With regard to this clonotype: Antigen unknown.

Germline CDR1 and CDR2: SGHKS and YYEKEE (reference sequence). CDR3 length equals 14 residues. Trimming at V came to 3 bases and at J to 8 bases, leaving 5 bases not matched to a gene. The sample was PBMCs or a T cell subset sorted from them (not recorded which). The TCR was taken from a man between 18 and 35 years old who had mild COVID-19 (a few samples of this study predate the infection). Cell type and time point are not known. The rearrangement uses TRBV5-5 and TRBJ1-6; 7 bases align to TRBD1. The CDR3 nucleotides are TGTGCCAGCAGCTCAACAGGGGCAGATTCACCCCTCCACTTT. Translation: CASSSTGADSPLHF.